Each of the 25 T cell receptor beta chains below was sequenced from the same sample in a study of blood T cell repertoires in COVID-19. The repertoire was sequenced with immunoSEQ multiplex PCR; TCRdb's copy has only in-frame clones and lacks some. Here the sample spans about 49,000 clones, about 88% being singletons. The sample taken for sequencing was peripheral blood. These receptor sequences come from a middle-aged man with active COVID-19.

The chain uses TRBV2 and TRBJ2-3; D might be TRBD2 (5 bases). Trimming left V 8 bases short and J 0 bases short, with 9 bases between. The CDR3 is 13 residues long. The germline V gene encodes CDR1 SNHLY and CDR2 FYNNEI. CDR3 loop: CASAGLSTDTQYF. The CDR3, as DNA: TGTGCCAGCGCCGGACTGAGCACAGATACGCAGTATTTT.

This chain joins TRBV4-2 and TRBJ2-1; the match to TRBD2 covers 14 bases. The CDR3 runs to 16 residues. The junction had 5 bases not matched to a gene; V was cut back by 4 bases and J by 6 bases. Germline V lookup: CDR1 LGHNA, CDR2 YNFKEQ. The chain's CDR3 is CASSRPGLAGANEQFF. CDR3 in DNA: TGTGCCAGCAGCCGACCGGGACTAGCGGGAGCCAATGAGCAGTTCTTC.

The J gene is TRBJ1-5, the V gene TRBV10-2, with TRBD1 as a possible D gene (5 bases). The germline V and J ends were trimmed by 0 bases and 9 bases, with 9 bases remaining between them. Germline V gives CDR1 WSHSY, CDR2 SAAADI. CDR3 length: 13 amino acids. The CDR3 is CASSESGGTPQHF. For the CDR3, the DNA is TGCGCCAGCAGTGAGTCGGGGGGGACGCCCCAGCATTTT.

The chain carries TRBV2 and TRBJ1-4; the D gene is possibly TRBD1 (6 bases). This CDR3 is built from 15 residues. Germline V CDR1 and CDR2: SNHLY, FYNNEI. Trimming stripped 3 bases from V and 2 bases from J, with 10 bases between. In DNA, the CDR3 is TGTGCCAGCAGTGACGTGAGGGGGACTAATGAAAAACTGTTTTTT. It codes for CASSDVRGTNEKLFF. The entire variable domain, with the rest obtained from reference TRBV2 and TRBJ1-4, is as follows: EPEVTQTPSHQVTQMGQEVILRCVPISNHLYFYWYRQILGQKVEFLVSFYNNEISEKSEIFDDQFSVERPDGSNFTLKIRSTKLEDSAMYFCASSDVRGTNEKLFFGSGTQLSVL.

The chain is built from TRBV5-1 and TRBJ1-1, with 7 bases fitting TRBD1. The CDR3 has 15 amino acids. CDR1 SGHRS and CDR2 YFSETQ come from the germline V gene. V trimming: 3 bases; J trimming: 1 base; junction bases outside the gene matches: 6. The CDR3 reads CASSYSGTANTEAFF. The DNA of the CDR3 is TGCGCCAGCAGCTACTCCGGGACAGCGAACACTGAAGCTTTCTTT. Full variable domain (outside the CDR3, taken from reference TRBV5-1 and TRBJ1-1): KAGVTQTPRYLIKTRGQQVTLSCSPISGHRSVSWYQQTPGQGLQFLFEYFSETQRNKGNFPGRFSGRQFSNSRSEMNVSTLELGDSALYLCASSYSGTANTEAFFGQGTRLTVV.

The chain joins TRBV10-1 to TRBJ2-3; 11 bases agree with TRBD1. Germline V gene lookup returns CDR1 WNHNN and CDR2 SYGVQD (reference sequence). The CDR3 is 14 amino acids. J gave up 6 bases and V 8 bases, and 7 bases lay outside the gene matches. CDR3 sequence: CASSPGQGVDTQYF. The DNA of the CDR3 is TGCGCCAGCTCCCCGGGACAGGGGGTCGATACGCAGTATTTT.

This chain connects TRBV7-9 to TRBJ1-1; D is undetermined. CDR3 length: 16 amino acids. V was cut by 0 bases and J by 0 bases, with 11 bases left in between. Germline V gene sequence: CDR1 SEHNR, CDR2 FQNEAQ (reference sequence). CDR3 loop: CASSLATRHLNTEAFF. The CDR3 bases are TGTGCCAGCAGCTTAGCGACCCGACATCTGAACACTGAAGCTTTCTTT.

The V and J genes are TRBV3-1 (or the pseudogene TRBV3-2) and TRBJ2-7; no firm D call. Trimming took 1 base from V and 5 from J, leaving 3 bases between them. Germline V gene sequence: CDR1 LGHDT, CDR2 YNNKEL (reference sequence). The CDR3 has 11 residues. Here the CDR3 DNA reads TGTGCCAGCAGCCAAGTTAACGAGCAGTACTTC. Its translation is CASSQVNEQYF.

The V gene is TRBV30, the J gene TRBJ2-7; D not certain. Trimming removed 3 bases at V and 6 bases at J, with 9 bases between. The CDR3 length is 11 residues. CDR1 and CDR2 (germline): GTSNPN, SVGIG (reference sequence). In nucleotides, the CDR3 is TGTGCCTGGAGCCTCAGAGGCGAGCAGTACTTC. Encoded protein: CAWSLRGEQYF.

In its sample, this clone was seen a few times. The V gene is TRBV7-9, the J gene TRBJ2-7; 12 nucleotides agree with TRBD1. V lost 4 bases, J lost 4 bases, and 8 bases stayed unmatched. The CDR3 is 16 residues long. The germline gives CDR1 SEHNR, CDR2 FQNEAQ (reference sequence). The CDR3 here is CASSSGGTGGVYEQYF. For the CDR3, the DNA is TGTGCCAGCAGCTCTGGGGGGACAGGGGGCGTGTACGAGCAGTACTTC.

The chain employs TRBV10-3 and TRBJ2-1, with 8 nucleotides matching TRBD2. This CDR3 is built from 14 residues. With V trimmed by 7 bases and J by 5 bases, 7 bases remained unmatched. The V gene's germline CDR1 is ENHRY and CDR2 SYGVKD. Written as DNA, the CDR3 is TGTGCCATCAAGAACGTAGCGGGAAACAATGAGCAGTTCTTC. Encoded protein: CAIKNVAGNNEQFF.

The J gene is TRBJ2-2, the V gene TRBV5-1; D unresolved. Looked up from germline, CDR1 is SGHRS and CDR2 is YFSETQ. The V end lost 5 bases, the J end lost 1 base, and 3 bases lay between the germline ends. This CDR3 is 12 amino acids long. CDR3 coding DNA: TGCGCCAGCAGACAGAACACCGGGGAGCTGTTTTTT. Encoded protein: CASRQNTGELFF.

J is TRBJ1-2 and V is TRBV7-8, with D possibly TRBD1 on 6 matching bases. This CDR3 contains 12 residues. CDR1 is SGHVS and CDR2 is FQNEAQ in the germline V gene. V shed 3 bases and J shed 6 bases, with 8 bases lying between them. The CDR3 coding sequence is TGTGCCAGCAGCTTCAGGACAGATGGCTACACCTTC. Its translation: CASSFRTDGYTF. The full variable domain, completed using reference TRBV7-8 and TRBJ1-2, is GAGVSQSPRYKVAKRGQDVALRCDPISGHVSLFWYQQALGQGPEFLTYFQNEAQLDKSGLPSDRFFAERPEGSVSTLKIQRTQQEDSAVYLCASSFRTDGYTFGSGTRLTVV.

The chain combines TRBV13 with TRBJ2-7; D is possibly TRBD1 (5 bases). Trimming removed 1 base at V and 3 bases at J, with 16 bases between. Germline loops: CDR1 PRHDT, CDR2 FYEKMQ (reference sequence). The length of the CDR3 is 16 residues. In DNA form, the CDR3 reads TGTGCCAGCAGCTTAGTGGAGACAGCGACCCTCTACGAGCAGTACTTC. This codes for CASSLVETATLYEQYF.

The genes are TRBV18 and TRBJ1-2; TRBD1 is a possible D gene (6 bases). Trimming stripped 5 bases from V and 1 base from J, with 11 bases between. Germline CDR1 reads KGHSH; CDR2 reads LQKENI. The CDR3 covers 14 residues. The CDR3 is CASSDRNFNYGYTF. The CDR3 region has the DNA TGTGCCAGCTCAGACAGGAACTTTAACTATGGCTACACCTTC. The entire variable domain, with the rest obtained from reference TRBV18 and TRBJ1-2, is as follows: NAGVMQNPRHLVRRRGQEARLRCSPMKGHSHVYWYRQLPEEGLKFMVYLQKENIIDESGMPKERFSAEFPKEGPSILRIQQVVRGDSAAYFCASSDRNFNYGYTFGSGTRLTVV.

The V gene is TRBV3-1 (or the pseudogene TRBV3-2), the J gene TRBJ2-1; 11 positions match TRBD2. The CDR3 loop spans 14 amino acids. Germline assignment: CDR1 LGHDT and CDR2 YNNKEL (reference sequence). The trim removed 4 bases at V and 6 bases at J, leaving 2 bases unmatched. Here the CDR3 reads CASSPGLAVNEQFF. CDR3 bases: TGTGCCAGCAGCCCGGGACTAGCGGTCAATGAGCAGTTCTTC.

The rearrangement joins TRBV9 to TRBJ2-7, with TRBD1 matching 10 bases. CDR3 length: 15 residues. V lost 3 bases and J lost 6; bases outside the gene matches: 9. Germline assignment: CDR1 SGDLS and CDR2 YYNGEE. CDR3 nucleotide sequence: TGTGCCAGCAGCGCCGAGGGGACAGGGGACGTCGAGCAGTACTTC. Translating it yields CASSAEGTGDVEQYF.

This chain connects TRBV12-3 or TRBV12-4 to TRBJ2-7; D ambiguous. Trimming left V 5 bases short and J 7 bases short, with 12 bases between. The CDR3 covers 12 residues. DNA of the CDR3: TGTGCCAGCAGTCCTGGGTCGCGGGAGCAGTACTTC. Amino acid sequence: CASSPGSREQYF.

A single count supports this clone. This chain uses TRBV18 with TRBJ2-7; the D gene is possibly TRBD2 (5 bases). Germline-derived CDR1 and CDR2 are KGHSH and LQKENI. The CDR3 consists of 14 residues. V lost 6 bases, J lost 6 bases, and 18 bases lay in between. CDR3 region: CASSQETGEGEQYF. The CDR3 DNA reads TGTGCCAGCTCCCAGGAGACTGGAGAGGGCGAGCAGTACTTC.

Written as DNA, the CDR3 is TGCGCCAGCAGCTTGGCCGGGACAGGGGATGAAAAACTGTTTTTT. Translating gives CASSLAGTGDEKLFF. The chain recombines TRBV5-1 with TRBJ1-4; TRBD1 aligns across 10 bases. CDR3 size: 15 residues. Germline V gene data show CDR1 as SGHRS and CDR2 as YFSETQ. V gave up 0 bases and J gave up 6 bases; unmatched junction bases: 2.

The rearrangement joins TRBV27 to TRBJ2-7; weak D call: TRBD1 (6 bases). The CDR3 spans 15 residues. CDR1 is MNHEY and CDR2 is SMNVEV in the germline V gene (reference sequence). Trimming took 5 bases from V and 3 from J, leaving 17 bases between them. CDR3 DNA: TGTGCCAGCAGTCTTACAGGGAGAGGTCACTACGAGCAGTACTTC. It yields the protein CASSLTGRGHYEQYF.

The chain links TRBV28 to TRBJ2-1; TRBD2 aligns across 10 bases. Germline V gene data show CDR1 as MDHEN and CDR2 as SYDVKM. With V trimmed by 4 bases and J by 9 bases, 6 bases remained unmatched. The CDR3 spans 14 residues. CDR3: CASSSSGSGGEQFF. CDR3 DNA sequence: TGTGCCAGCAGTTCTAGCGGGAGTGGGGGTGAGCAGTTCTTC.

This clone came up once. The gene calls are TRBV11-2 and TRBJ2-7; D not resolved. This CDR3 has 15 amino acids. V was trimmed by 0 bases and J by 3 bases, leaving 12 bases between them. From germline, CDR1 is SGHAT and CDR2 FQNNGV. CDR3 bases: TGTGCCAGCAGCTTAGATACCAGAGGCGGCTACGAGCAGTACTTC. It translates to CASSLDTRGGYEQYF.

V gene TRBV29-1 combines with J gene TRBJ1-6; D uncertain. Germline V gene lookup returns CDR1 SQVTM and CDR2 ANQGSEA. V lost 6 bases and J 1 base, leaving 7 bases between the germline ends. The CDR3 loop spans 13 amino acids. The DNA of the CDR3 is TGCAGCGTGGGAGCGTCCTATAATTCACCCCTCCACTTT. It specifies CSVGASYNSPLHF. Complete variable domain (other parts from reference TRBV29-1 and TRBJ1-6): SAVISQKPSRDICQRGTSLTIQCQVDSQVTMMFWYRQQPGQSLTLIATANQGSEATYESGFVIDKFPISRPNLTFSTLTVSNMSPEDSSIYLCSVGASYNSPLHFGNGTRLTVT.

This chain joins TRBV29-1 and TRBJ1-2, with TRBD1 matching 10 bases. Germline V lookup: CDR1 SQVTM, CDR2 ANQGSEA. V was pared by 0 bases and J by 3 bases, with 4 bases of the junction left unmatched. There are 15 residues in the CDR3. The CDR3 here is CSVEDRTGGHYGYTF. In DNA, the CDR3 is TGCAGCGTTGAAGACCGGACAGGGGGTCACTATGGCTACACCTTC.